A single sample is the source of the 16 T cell receptor beta chains below, sequenced in a study of T cell responses to AZD1222 COVID-19 vaccine. The data were produced by immunoSEQ multiplex PCR, yet TCRdb's version contains in-frame clones alone and is incomplete. The table lists 140,000 to 150,000 clones, roughly nine tenths of them singletons. This specimen consisted of peripheral blood, obtained on day 0 of AZD1222 vaccination. Receptors were obtained from an adult in good health.

This chain links TRBV5-4 with TRBJ1-1, with D possibly matching TRBD1 (6 bases). The CDR3 extends over 14 amino acids. The germline gives CDR1 SGHNT, CDR2 YYREEE (reference sequence). The V and J ends lost 9 bases and 1 base respectively, with 16 bases between them. The CDR3 DNA sequence: TGTGCCACCAAGGGGGACGGGTGGAACACTGAAGCTTTCTTT. This sequence encodes CATKGDGWNTEAFF.

The chain joins TRBV24-1 to TRBJ2-1; D is perhaps TRBD1 (5 bases). V lost 3 bases and J 4 bases, leaving 15 bases between the germline ends. The germline CDR1 and CDR2 sequences are KGHDR and SFDVKD. The CDR3 runs to 16 residues. The CDR3 region is CATSDATPGQYNEQFF. The CDR3, as DNA: TGTGCCACCAGTGATGCGACCCCCGGACAATACAATGAGCAGTTCTTC.

The chain links TRBV6-6 to TRBJ2-3; D possibly uses TRBD1 or TRBD2 (5 bases each). The CDR3 contains 16 residues. CDR1 MNHNY and CDR2 SVGAGI come from the germline V gene (reference sequence). Trimming cost V 9 bases and J 4 bases, with 23 bases left between them. CDR3 protein: CASSRSVGDGADTQYF. The CDR3 bases are TGTGCCAGTTCCCGATCGGTGGGGGATGGGGCAGATACGCAGTATTTT.

The chain carries TRBV12-3 or TRBV12-4 and TRBJ2-1; D unclear. V was trimmed by 6 bases and J by 9 bases, leaving 9 bases between them. The CDR3 sequence is 11 residues long. The CDR3 spells CASSTVSEQFF. In DNA, the CDR3 is TGTGCCAGCAGCACTGTTAGTGAGCAGTTCTTC.

The rearrangement uses TRBV5-1 and TRBJ1-1, with D possibly TRBD1 on 5 matching bases. With 4 bases removed from V and 0 bases from J, the gap between germline ends came to 16 bases. CDR1 SGHRS and CDR2 YFSETQ come from the germline V gene. This CDR3 is built from 16 residues. The CDR3 here is CASSRGVQVMNTEAFF. The CDR3 DNA reads TGCGCCAGCAGCCGTGGAGTACAGGTTATGAACACTGAAGCTTTCTTT.

V gene TRBV2 combines with J gene TRBJ1-4; tentative D call: TRBD1 (6 bases). Trimming stripped 10 bases from V and 7 bases from J, with 16 bases between. The CDR3 sequence is 13 residues long. The germline V gene encodes CDR1 SNHLY and CDR2 FYNNEI. The CDR3 spells CATHGDNGEKLFF. Written as DNA, the CDR3 is TGTGCCACCCACGGGGACAATGGTGAAAAACTGTTTTTT.

V usage is TRBV11-3 and J usage is TRBJ2-7, with TRBD2 matching 11 bases. Germline CDR1 and CDR2: SGHNT and YENEEA. After removal of 3 bases from V and 4 bases from J, the junction contained 5 bases not matched to a gene. The CDR3 totals 15 residues. The chain's CDR3 is CASSFLLAGAYEQYF. Here the CDR3 DNA reads TGTGCCAGCAGCTTTTTACTAGCGGGAGCGTACGAGCAGTACTTC.

The chain is built from TRBV9 and TRBJ2-1, with 10 bases fitting TRBD2. Looked up from germline, CDR1 is SGDLS and CDR2 is YYNGEE. This CDR3 region has 17 residues. Trimming cost V 3 bases and J 1 base; bases outside gene matches: 7. The CDR3 DNA is TGTGCCAGCAGCGGGTTGCTAGCGGGAGCATCCTACAATGAGCAGTTCTTC. It encodes CASSGLLAGASYNEQFF.

The J gene is TRBJ1-1, the V gene TRBV4-2; D is unresolved. V lost 0 bases, J lost 2 bases, and 4 bases lay in between. Per the germline V gene, CDR1 is LGHNA and CDR2 is YNFKEQ. This CDR3 has 13 amino acids. The CDR3 reads CASSQEDNTEAFF. CDR3 coding DNA: TGTGCCAGCAGCCAAGAGGACAACACTGAAGCTTTCTTT.

This clone is a singleton in its sample. The rearrangement joins TRBV7-8 to TRBJ2-1; 12 nucleotides line up with TRBD2. The CDR3 runs to 16 residues. The V gene end was trimmed by 5 bases and the J gene end by 9 bases; junction bases not matched to a gene: 11. Germline lookup yields CDR1 SGHVS and CDR2 FQNEAQ. CDR3 in amino acids: CASSHRLAGVLAEQFF. The CDR3, as DNA: TGTGCCAGCAGCCACAGACTAGCGGGAGTGCTGGCTGAGCAGTTCTTC.

The chain recombines TRBV29-1 with TRBJ2-7, with D possibly TRBD2 on 7 matching bases. V was shortened by 4 bases and J by 6 bases, with 16 bases between the two germline ends. This CDR3 is built from 13 residues. Germline lookup yields CDR1 SQVTM and CDR2 ANQGSEA. CDR3 nucleotide sequence: TGCAGCGTTGCAGACCACAGGGAGGGCGAGCAGTACTTC. Translating it yields CSVADHREGEQYF.

The chain recombines TRBV11-3 with TRBJ1-1; TRBD1 matches 7 bases. CDR1 and CDR2 from the germline V gene are SGHNT and YENEEA. J was trimmed by 1 base and V by 4 bases; bases with no gene match: 3. The CDR3 has 14 amino acids. The CDR3 loop is CASSYRQGNTEAFF. CDR3 DNA sequence: TGTGCCAGCAGCTATAGACAGGGGAACACTGAAGCTTTCTTT.

The CDR3: CASSPETTQETQYF. CDR3 nucleotides: TGTGCCAGCAGCCCTGAAACTACTCAAGAGACCCAGTACTTC. V and J are TRBV5-4 and TRBJ2-5; D gene uncertain. CDR3 length: 14 residues. CDR1 and CDR2 (germline): SGHNT, YYREEE (reference sequence). V lost 4 bases and J lost 2, with 12 bases in between.

The V and J genes are TRBV19 and TRBJ1-2; D uncertain. Trimming removed 7 bases at V and 6 bases at J, with 15 bases between. Germline values: CDR1 LNHDA, CDR2 SQIVND (reference sequence). CDR3 length: 13 amino acids. For the CDR3, the DNA is TGTGCCAGTAACCCCATCGGACGAGATGGCTACACCTTC. As protein: CASNPIGRDGYTF.

This clone was picked up one time. CDR3 sequence: CASSFTDWSTDTQYF. CDR3 sequence (DNA): TGTGCCAGCAGCTTTACCGACTGGAGCACAGATACGCAGTATTTT. The V gene is TRBV5-6, the J gene TRBJ2-3, with no clear D. In germline, CDR1 is SGHDT, CDR2 YYEEEE. V was clipped by 2 bases and J by 0 bases, with 10 bases between them. This CDR3 spans 15 amino acids.

The V gene is TRBV2, the J gene TRBJ1-2; the match to TRBD1 covers 8 bases. The CDR3 loop spans 14 amino acids. V lost 6 bases and J lost 5; bases outside the gene matches: 8. Germline CDR1 reads SNHLY; CDR2 reads FYNNEI. The CDR3 DNA is TGTGCCAGCAGATTCCCCGGGACAGGTTATGGCTACACCTTC. Encoded protein: CASRFPGTGYGYTF.